A single sample gave rise to the 19 T cell receptor beta chains below, sequenced in a study of OX40 agonist ivuxolimab in advanced cancers. Assay used: immunoSEQ multiplex PCR; TCRdb lists only in-frame clones, some missing. The repertoire holds around 35,000 clones, with under 90% as singletons. Sequencing was performed on CD4+ or CD8+ T cells sorted from blood, taken in a trial of the OX40 agonist ivuxolimab. The receptors derive from an adult with an advanced solid tumor such as melanoma, head and neck, liver or kidney cancer.

The rearrangement uses TRBV4-3 and TRBJ1-1, with a weak D call TRBD1 (6 bases). The CDR3 is 16 amino acids. The germline V gene has CDR1 LGHNA and CDR2 YSLEER. V was cut by 0 bases and J by 8 bases, with 19 bases left in between. CDR3 amino acids: CASSQDPRRGGVEAFF. The CDR3 bases are TGCGCCAGCAGCCAAGATCCAAGGAGAGGGGGGGTCGAAGCTTTCTTT.

The chain carries TRBV5-1 and TRBJ1-2; no firm D call. V gave up 7 bases and J gave up 0 bases, with 7 bases separating them. Germline CDR1 and CDR2: SGHRS and YFSETQ. This CDR3 has 12 residues. In DNA form, the CDR3 reads TGCGCCAGCGCTAGGACTAACTATGGCTACACCTTC. Its translation is CASARTNYGYTF.

This clone has more than one count but fewer than ten. The chain joins TRBV5-1 to TRBJ1-5; D not resolved. The ends were cut back, 1 base at V and 7 bases at J, with 12 bases in the middle. The CDR3 contains 14 residues. The germline V gene encodes CDR1 SGHRS and CDR2 YFSETQ. This CDR3 reads CASSLRRQEQPQHF. DNA for the CDR3: TGCGCCAGCAGCTTGAGACGGCAGGAACAGCCCCAGCATTTT.

The V call is TRBV5-5, the J call TRBJ1-1; maybe TRBD1 (5 bases). V lost 2 bases to trimming and J lost 6 bases, with 11 bases between them. The CDR3 extends over 13 amino acids. Per the germline V gene, CDR1 is SGHKS and CDR2 is YYEKEE (reference sequence). The CDR3 is CASSLGSGAEAFF. CDR3 nucleotide sequence: TGTGCCAGCAGCTTAGGTTCGGGGGCTGAAGCTTTCTTT.

The gene calls are TRBV2 and TRBJ2-2; no clear D gene. Germline loops: CDR1 SNHLY, CDR2 FYNNEI. V lost 7 bases and J 1 base, leaving 7 bases between the germline ends. The CDR3 totals 13 residues. CDR3 nucleotide sequence: TGTGCCAGCACATCAGAGAACACCGGGGAGCTGTTTTTT. Amino acids: CASTSENTGELFF.

The chain uses TRBV7-8 and TRBJ1-2; D uncertain. Deletions cut 3 bases from V and 7 bases from J, with 18 bases between. Germline V CDR1 and CDR2: SGHVS, FQNEAQ. The CDR3 totals 15 residues. The CDR3 protein is CASSLGTSRGFGYTF. The CDR3 nucleotides read TGTGCCAGCAGCTTGGGCACCTCCCGCGGGTTTGGCTACACCTTC.

The chain joins TRBV6-5 to TRBJ1-2; a weak D match, TRBD1 (6 bases). Germline values: CDR1 MNHEY, CDR2 SVGAGI. This CDR3 region has 16 residues. The V end was cut by 0 bases, the J end by 1 base, with 12 bases between. Here the CDR3 reads CASSYSRDTSNYGYTF. CDR3 sequence (DNA): TGTGCCAGCAGTTACTCACGGGACACCAGTAACTATGGCTACACCTTC.

The chain links TRBV5-1 to TRBJ2-1; the match to TRBD2 covers 9 bases. Losses at the gene ends were 4 bases for V and 4 bases for J; bases not matched to a gene: 6. The CDR3 contains 15 residues. Germline assignment: CDR1 SGHRS and CDR2 YFSETQ. The CDR3 DNA reads as TGCGCCAGCAGCAACGGGACTAGCTCTTACAATGAGCAGTTCTTC. It specifies CASSNGTSSYNEQFF.

In this sample, this clone turned up a few times. The rearrangement uses TRBV29-1 and TRBJ2-3; TRBD1 matches 9 bases. The germline V gene has CDR1 SQVTM and CDR2 ANQGSEA. After removal of 4 bases from V and 3 bases from J, the junction contained 11 bases not matched to a gene. The length of the CDR3 is 16 residues. The DNA for the CDR3 is TGCAGCGTTGCTTCGGTGACAGGGGGGGGGACAGATACGCAGTATTTT. Its translation: CSVASVTGGGTDTQYF.

The gene calls are TRBV15 and TRBJ2-5, with D hard to call. V was pared by 1 base and J by 5 bases, with 8 bases between. The CDR3 extends over 13 amino acids. CDR1 is LNHNV, CDR2 YYDKDF, per germline (reference sequence). The CDR3 bases are TGTGCCACCAGCAGAGCCCTCGGGGAGACCCAGTACTTC. Translated: CATSRALGETQYF.

The chain combines TRBV7-3 with TRBJ2-2, with D unclear. The CDR3 runs to 13 residues. From germline, CDR1 is SGHTA and CDR2 FQGTGA. Trimming removed 3 bases at V and 4 bases at J, with 6 bases between. The CDR3 sequence: CASSFTTTGELFF. The DNA for the CDR3 is TGTGCCAGCAGCTTTACAACCACCGGGGAGCTGTTTTTT.

The gene calls are TRBV6-6 and TRBJ2-1; the D is unclear. V was clipped by 0 bases and J by 9 bases, with 6 bases between them. This CDR3 contains 12 residues. Per the germline V gene, CDR1 is MNHNY and CDR2 is SVGAGI (reference sequence). CDR3 amino acids: CASSYSDTEQFF. CDR3 nucleotide sequence: TGTGCCAGCAGTTACTCAGACACTGAGCAGTTCTTC.

A single count supports this clone. The chain is built from TRBV11-3 and TRBJ2-2; a weak D match, TRBD1 (5 bases). V was pared by 3 bases and J by 0 bases, with 11 bases between. Germline V gene sequence: CDR1 SGHNT, CDR2 YENEEA. The length of the CDR3 is 16 residues. CDR3 loop: CASSFSTVSNTGELFF. DNA of the CDR3: TGTGCCAGCAGCTTTTCGACAGTGTCGAACACCGGGGAGCTGTTTTTT.

The genes are TRBV7-2 and TRBJ1-5; 7 positions agree with TRBD1. There are 15 residues in the CDR3. The V segment lost 3 bases and the J segment 5 bases; nucleotides outside the gene matches: 7. CDR1 and CDR2 from the germline V gene are SGHTA and FQGNSA. The DNA of the CDR3 is TGTGCCAGCAGCTTTCACACCGACAGGGATCAGCCCCAGCATTTT. This sequence encodes CASSFHTDRDQPQHF.

This clone was seen only a few times. The chain is built from TRBV2 and TRBJ2-5; D ambiguous. CDR3 size: 12 residues. The V end was cut by 5 bases, the J end by 4 bases, with 8 bases between. Germline V gene data show CDR1 as SNHLY and CDR2 as FYNNEI. The CDR3: CASSLTRETQYF. In DNA, the CDR3 is TGTGCCAGCAGTTTGACAAGAGAGACCCAGTACTTC. The whole variable domain, remainder taken from reference TRBV2 and TRBJ2-5, is EPEVTQTPSHQVTQMGQEVILRCVPISNHLYFYWYRQILGQKVEFLVSFYNNEISEKSEIFDDQFSVERPDGSNFTLKIRSTKLEDSAMYFCASSLTRETQYFGPGTRLLVL.

The chain links TRBV7-2 to TRBJ1-5; 9 bases are a match to TRBD1. The germline V gene encodes CDR1 SGHTA and CDR2 FQGNSA. The length of the CDR3 is 15 residues. J lost 4 bases, V lost 4 bases, and 5 bases had no gene match. Here the CDR3 reads CASSSGQGRNQPQHF. The DNA of the CDR3 is TGTGCCAGCAGCTCGGGACAGGGAAGGAATCAGCCCCAGCATTTT.

About this clone: Mismatch with germline at one junction end may stem from a read error. The J gene is TRBJ2-2, the V gene TRBV5-4; 8 nucleotides line up with TRBD1. This CDR3 comprises 16 residues. The V gene's germline CDR1 is SGHNT and CDR2 YYREEE (reference sequence). This CDR3 is CASSLDPDRGTGELFF. The CDR3 DNA sequence: TGTGCCAGCAGCTTGGACCCCGACAGGGGCACCGGGGAACTGTTTTTT.

This chain uses TRBV7-2 with TRBJ2-7; 7 bases map to TRBD2. Per germline, CDR1 SGHTA and CDR2 FQGNSA. The ends lost 1 base at V and 5 bases at J; junction bases unmatched: 5. The CDR3 sequence is 14 residues long. The CDR3 DNA sequence: TGTGCCAGCAGCTTAGGCGGGAGTCTGAACGAGCAGTACTTC. Amino acids: CASSLGGSLNEQYF.

The rearrangement links TRBV11-1 to TRBJ1-5; tentatively, D is TRBD1 (5 bases). Trimming removed 1 base from V and 2 bases from J, with 9 bases in between. The germline V gene encodes CDR1 SGHAT and CDR2 FQDESV (reference sequence). The CDR3 length is 15 residues. This CDR3 is CASSLGEGRNQPQHF. The CDR3 nucleotides read TGTGCCAGCAGCTTAGGTGAGGGGCGCAATCAGCCCCAGCATTTT.